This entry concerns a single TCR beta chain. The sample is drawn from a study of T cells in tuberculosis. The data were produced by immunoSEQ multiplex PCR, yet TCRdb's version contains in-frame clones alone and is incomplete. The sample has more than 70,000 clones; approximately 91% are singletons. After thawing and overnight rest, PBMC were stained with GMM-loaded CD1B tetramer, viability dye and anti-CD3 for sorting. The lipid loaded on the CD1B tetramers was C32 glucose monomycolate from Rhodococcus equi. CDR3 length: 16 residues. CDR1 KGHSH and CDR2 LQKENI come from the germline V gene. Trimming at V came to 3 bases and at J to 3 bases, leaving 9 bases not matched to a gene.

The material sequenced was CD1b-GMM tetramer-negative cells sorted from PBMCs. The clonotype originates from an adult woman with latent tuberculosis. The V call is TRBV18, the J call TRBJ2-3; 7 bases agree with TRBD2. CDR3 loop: CASSPLSGGGTDTQYF. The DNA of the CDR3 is TGTGCCAGCTCACCCCTTAGTGGGGGGGGAACAGATACGCAGTATTTT.